This passage covers 6 T cell receptor beta chains from one sample sequenced in a study of blood T cell repertoires in COVID-19. Method: immunoSEQ multiplex PCR; TCRdb's copy keeps in-frame clones and lacks some. The sample yields roughly 54,000 clones, 70% to 90% seen once. Sample: peripheral blood. The receptors here all came from a human donor in a cohort sampled during active COVID-19.

The V gene is TRBV2, the J gene TRBJ1-1; no firm D call. The CDR3 covers 15 residues. V was shortened by 5 bases and J by 0 bases, with 13 bases between the two germline ends. Looked up from germline, CDR1 is SNHLY and CDR2 is FYNNEI. CDR3 in DNA: TGTGCCAGCAGTACCGACTCTTTGGTGAACACTGAAGCTTTCTTT. It yields the protein CASSTDSLVNTEAFF.

In its sample, this clone was seen once. This chain connects TRBV10-3 to TRBJ2-3; weak D call: TRBD2 (6 bases). Per the germline V gene, CDR1 is ENHRY and CDR2 is SYGVKD. CDR3 length: 17 residues. Trimming stripped 4 bases from V and 10 bases from J, with 27 bases between. The CDR3 loop is CAISGPLNMGTSTAQYF. CDR3 bases: TGTGCCATCAGTGGCCCCCTGAACATGGGGACTTCCACGGCGCAGTATTTT.

The chain links TRBV5-1 to TRBJ1-2, with a tentative D call TRBD1 (6 bases). The germline V gene encodes CDR1 SGHRS and CDR2 YFSETQ. Trimming stripped 4 bases from V and 8 bases from J, with 18 bases between. The CDR3 has 14 amino acids. CDR3 residues: CASSPIAQGLGYTF. The CDR3 nucleotides are TGCGCCAGCAGCCCCATCGCACAGGGATTAGGCTACACCTTC. Filled out from reference TRBV5-1 and TRBJ1-2, the complete variable domain reads KAGVTQTPRYLIKTRGQQVTLSCSPISGHRSVSWYQQTPGQGLQFLFEYFSETQRNKGNFPGRFSGRQFSNSRSEMNVSTLELGDSALYLCASSPIAQGLGYTFGSGTRLTVV.

This chain uses TRBV5-4 with TRBJ2-5; 12 nucleotides match TRBD1. CDR3 length: 16 residues. V lost 4 bases to trimming and J lost 5 bases; unmatched junction nucleotides: 9. The germline gives CDR1 SGHNT, CDR2 YYREEE (reference sequence). The CDR3 bases are TGTGCCAGCAGCCCGGGGACAGGGGGCCTCAGGGAGACCCAGTACTTC. Protein product: CASSPGTGGLRETQYF.

This chain uses TRBV7-9 with TRBJ2-3; 8 nucleotides align to TRBD2. The CDR3 has 14 residues. The ends lost 1 base at V and 11 bases at J; junction bases unmatched: 8. CDR1 SEHNR and CDR2 FQNEAQ come from the germline V gene (reference sequence). CDR3 residues: CASSLVAGTLGQYF. The CDR3 DNA reads as TGTGCCAGCAGCTTAGTAGCGGGGACATTAGGGCAGTATTTT.

The rearrangement joins TRBV5-3 to TRBJ2-2; 15 positions match TRBD2. TRBV5-3 is designated an ORF whose function remains uncertain. V shed 2 bases, J shed 0 bases, and the junction held 5 bases outside the gene matches. The CDR3 is made up of 19 amino acids. The CDR3, as DNA: TGTGCCAGAAGCTTAGTTGGGACTAGCGGGGGGTCGAACACCGGGGAGCTGTTTTTT. This translates into CARSLVGTSGGSNTGELFF.